This is a list of T cell receptor beta chains from one sample in a study of CD8 T cells in ankylosing spondylitis. TCRdb reprocessed the 5' RACE reads via MiXCR and lists one record per CDR3 protein. The data show 450,000 to 550,000 distinct CDR3 sequences, approximately 5% seen once. The sequencing sample was made of blood, either unsorted or a sorted T cell fraction (not recorded which). The source is a male donor with ankylosing spondylitis. Each CDR3 is given with its conserved first and last residue. The D gene is left open where the match is weak. The size of a clone is reported for some rows only, either as once, few or many, or as a class for expanded clones.

clone size | J gene | V gene | D gene | CDR3 DNA | CDR3 protein
many | TRBJ1-2 | TRBV4-3 | . | TGCGCCAGCAGCCAGCAGGGCAGAGGCTACACCTTC | CASSQQGRGYTF
many | TRBJ2-7 | TRBV12-3/TRBV12-4 | . | TGTGCCAGCAGTTTAGGAGGGAGCAACGAGCAGTACTTC | CASSLGGSNEQYF
many | TRBJ2-6 | TRBV5-6 | . | TGTGCCAGCAGCATTTACCGGGACAAAAAAACTTCTGGGGCCAACGTCCTGACTTTC | CASSIYRDKKTSGANVLTF
few | TRBJ2-5 | TRBV29-1 | TRBD1 | TGCAGCGTTGTTCACAGGGGCCAAGAGACCCAGTACTTC | CSVVHRGQETQYF
few | TRBJ2-1 | TRBV27 | TRBD2 | TGTGCCAGCAGTCCCCCGGGTAGCGGGAGTATCCATGAGCAGTTCTTC | CASSPPGSGSIHEQFF
many | TRBJ1-2 | TRBV7-2 | . | TGTGCCAGCAGCTTAGAAACCAGCCTTAACTATGGCTACACCTTC | CASSLETSLNYGYTF
many | TRBJ2-7 | TRBV15 | . | TGTGCCACCAGCTTCGGGAGCGGGTACTACGAGCAGTACTTC | CATSFGSGYYEQYF
many | TRBJ2-3 | TRBV7-9 | . | TGTGCCAGCAGCTTCGGCAGGCTGACAGATACGCAGTATTTT | CASSFGRLTDTQYF
once | TRBJ2-2 | TRBV28 | TRBD2 | TGTGCCAGCAGTTTCTTAATAGCGGGGAATGAGCTGTTTTTT | CASSFLIAGNELFF
many | TRBJ2-7 | TRBV6-2/TRBV6-3 | TRBD2 | TGTGCCAGCGAGACGGGGGGGATACTCTACGAGCAGTACTTC | CASETGGILYEQYF
many | TRBJ1-5 | TRBV9 | TRBD1 | TGTGCCAGCAGCGCGGGACAGATCAATCAGCCCCAGCATTTT | CASSAGQINQPQHF
many | TRBJ2-5 | TRBV5-1 | TRBD1 | TGCGCCAGCAGCTTGGCCGGGACAGGGGCCCAAGAGACCCAGTACTTC | CASSLAGTGAQETQYF
many | TRBJ2-1 | TRBV4-2 | TRBD2 | TGTGCCAGCAGCCAAGATCCAGCGGGAGGCTACAATGAGCAGTTCTTC | CASSQDPAGGYNEQFF
few | TRBJ1-4 | TRBV11-2 | . | TGTGCCAGCAGCTTAGTCAGGGGTAGTGAAAAACTGTTTTTT | CASSLVRGSEKLFF
few | TRBJ2-7 | TRBV11-2 | . | TGTGCCAGCAGCTTAGAGGCCGGAGAGCAGTACTTC | CASSLEAGEQYF
many | TRBJ2-1 | TRBV5-1 | TRBD2 | TGCGCCAGCAGCTTGTGGAGCGGGGGCCGCAATGAGCAGTTCTTC | CASSLWSGGRNEQFF
few | TRBJ2-3 | TRBV15 | . | TGTGCCACCAGCAGGGTCAGGCAAGGCACAGATACGCAGTATTTT | CATSRVRQGTDTQYF
many | TRBJ1-1 | TRBV27 | . | TGTGCCAGCAGTTTACGGCGCGAAATGCCGGCTTTCTTT | CASSLRREMPAFF
few | TRBJ2-1 | TRBV20-1 | . | TGCAGTGCTAGCCACGCCCGGACCCCTCGGCGGAGCAATGAGCAGTTCTTC | CSASHARTPRRSNEQFF
many | TRBJ1-1 | TRBV5-4 | . | TGTGCCAGCAGCTCCGGGGGGGGTGCGACTGAAGCTTTCTTT | CASSSGGGATEAFF
many | TRBJ2-7 | TRBV15 | . | TGTGCCACCAGCGCCCGACAGCCCCTAAGCTCCTACGAGCAGTACTTC | CATSARQPLSSYEQYF
few | TRBJ1-1 | TRBV4-2 | TRBD1 | TGTGCCAGCAGCCAACAGGACAGGGTGGCTGAAGCTTTCTTT | CASSQQDRVAEAFF
many | TRBJ1-5 | TRBV6-1 | . | TGTGCCAGCAGTCCTCTACGGGGTCAGCCCCAGCATTTT | CASSPLRGQPQHF
many | TRBJ2-3 | TRBV20-1 | TRBD2 | TGCAGTGCTACCACCGGGACTAGCGGGAGGAGGGATACGCAGTATTTT | CSATTGTSGRRDTQYF
. | TRBJ1-5 | TRBV5-6 | . | TGTGCCAGCAGCTCGGGGAGGGGAGGCCGCCTTCAGCCCCAGCATTTT | CASSSGRGGRLQPQHF
many | TRBJ2-2 | TRBV7-9 | . | TGTGCCAGCAGCTCCTTTGGGGCCGGGGAGCTGTTTTTT | CASSSFGAGELFF
many | TRBJ2-7 | TRBV7-2 | . | TGTGCCAGCAGTTATTGGGACTTGGTATCCTACGAGCAGTACTTC | CASSYWDLVSYEQYF
few | TRBJ2-2 | TRBV12-3/TRBV12-4 | . | TGTGCCAGCACTCAAGCCCCAGGGGGGGTCGACACCGGGGAGCTGTTTTTT | CASTQAPGGVDTGELFF
many | TRBJ1-1 | TRBV6-5 | . | TGTGCCAGCAGTTATCGGTCTCCTGGCAACACTGAAGCTTTCTTT | CASSYRSPGNTEAFF
many | TRBJ1-3 | TRBV7-2 | . | TGTGCCAGCAGCGCCAGGGGTTCCTCTGGAAACACCATATATTTT | CASSARGSSGNTIYF
. | TRBJ2-2 | TRBV7-6 | . | TGTGCCAGCAGCTCCATCACCGGGGGAACCGGGGAGCTGTTTTTT | CASSSITGGTGELFF